Given below is one T cell receptor (beta chain) in context. These data belong to a study of blood T cell repertoires in COVID-19. CDR3 length equals 12 residues. The germline V and J ends were trimmed by 4 bases and 2 bases, with 6 bases remaining between them. Generated by immunoSEQ multiplex PCR, the TCRdb table keeps only in-frame clones and is missing some. Among 380,000 or so clones, about 90% were seen once, and the ten largest hold roughly 1.2%. The chain couples TRBV12-3 or TRBV12-4 to TRBJ2-7; D possibly corresponds to TRBD2 (5 bases). The sequenced sample was peripheral blood. This TCR was recovered from a man aged 40-49 years with acute or convalescent COVID-19. This CDR3 is CASSWTPYEQYF. DNA for the CDR3: TGTGCCAGCAGTTGGACTCCCTACGAGCAGTACTTC.